This T cell receptor beta chain was sequenced for a study of T cells in Graves' hyperthyroidism and ophthalmopathy. Background on the study: Peripheral blood was drawn at first diagnosis, prior to all treatment.

RNA transcripts yielded amplified TCR beta CDR3 regions. A first-round RT-PCR of the TCR CDR3 used the HTBI primer set. TCRdb passed the multiplex PCR reads through MiXCR, listing each CDR3 protein once. The sample carries 350,000 to 400,000 distinct CDR3 sequences, around 18% recorded once. This clonotype has at least ten counts. The antigen remains unidentified. Each person with ophthalmopathy scored at least 3 on the Clinical Activity Score, reached NOSPECS grade 4 or higher, and had been ill under 3 months. General study points: Ophthalmopathy, which appeared later, was predicted by the model a median roughly 6.5 months before onset.

In germline, CDR1 is MNHNS, CDR2 SASEGT. CDR3 length equals 13 residues. Trimming took 3 bases from V and 4 from J, leaving 9 bases between them. The sequence was obtained from a man aged 18 to 35 with Graves' ophthalmopathy. Sequenced material: blood. The chain joins TRBV6-1 to TRBJ1-1; D is ambiguous. The CDR3 coding sequence is TGTGCCAGCAGTGAGCAGGCTCTCACTGAAGCTTTCTTT. Translation gives CASSEQALTEAFF.